These 5 T cell receptor beta chains originate from one sample sequenced in a study of T-cell memory formation after mild COVID-19. TCRdb re-called the 5' RACE reads with MiXCR, one entry per CDR3 protein. The table has 470,000 or so distinct CDR3 sequences, approximately 20% seen once. Sample: PBMCs or a T cell subset sorted from them (not recorded which). All receptors derive from an adult woman who had mild COVID-19 (a few samples of this study predate the infection). Cell type and time point are not known.

Points on this clonotype: Since a much larger clone is just one base distant, this may be a read error. The rearrangement links TRBV6-1 to TRBJ1-6; D gene uncertain. This CDR3 spans 13 amino acids. Germline CDR1 is MNHNS and CDR2 is SASEGT. As DNA, the CDR3 is TGTGCCAGCAGTGGCGGGATTAATTCACCCCTCCAGTTT. It encodes CASSGGINSPLQF.

This clonotype was detected many times. This sequence joins TRBV12-3 or TRBV12-4 and TRBJ2-1, with D possibly matching TRBD2 (6 bases). V gave up 1 base and J gave up 0 bases, with 10 bases separating them. The CDR3 has 16 residues. CDR3: CASSLGGGSSYNEQFF. The CDR3 DNA sequence: TGTGCCAGCAGTTTAGGTGGGGGGAGCTCCTACAATGAGCAGTTCTTC.

The chain has TRBV5-1 and TRBJ1-6, with D possibly being TRBD1 (6 bases). CDR1 is SGHRS, CDR2 YFSETQ, per germline. The CDR3 has 14 amino acids. V lost 3 bases to trimming and J lost 7 bases, with 11 bases between them. Here the CDR3 reads CASSSGQKNSPLHF. DNA for the CDR3: TGCGCCAGCAGCTCCGGACAGAAAAATTCACCCCTCCACTTT.

The sample holds many counts of this clonotype. V gene TRBV7-9 combines with J gene TRBJ2-1; the D gene could be TRBD1 or TRBD2 (6 bases each). CDR1 is SEHNR and CDR2 is FQNEAQ in the germline V gene (reference sequence). The V gene lost 6 bases and the J gene lost 4 bases, with 19 bases spanning the gap. This CDR3 has 16 amino acids. In DNA, the CDR3 is TGTGCCAGCAGTGACAACAGGGCTGGAGGGTACAATGAGCAGTTCTTC. Protein product: CASSDNRAGGYNEQFF. Complete variable domain (other parts from reference TRBV7-9 and TRBJ2-1): DTGVSQNPRHKITKRGQNVTFRCDPISEHNRLYWYRQTLGQGPEFLTYFQNEAQLEKSRLLSDRFSAERPKGSFSTLEIQRTEQGDSAMYLCASSDNRAGGYNEQFFGPGTRLTVL.

As to this clonotype: One junction end disagrees with the germline gene, perhaps due to a read error. The genes are TRBV18 and TRBJ1-6; no firm D call. CDR1 and CDR2 from the germline V gene are KGHSH and LQKENI. The CDR3 has 16 residues. CDR3 protein: CASSHEASSYNSPLHF. DNA for the CDR3: TGTGCCAGCTCACACGAGGCCAGCTCCTATAATTCACCACTCCACTTT.